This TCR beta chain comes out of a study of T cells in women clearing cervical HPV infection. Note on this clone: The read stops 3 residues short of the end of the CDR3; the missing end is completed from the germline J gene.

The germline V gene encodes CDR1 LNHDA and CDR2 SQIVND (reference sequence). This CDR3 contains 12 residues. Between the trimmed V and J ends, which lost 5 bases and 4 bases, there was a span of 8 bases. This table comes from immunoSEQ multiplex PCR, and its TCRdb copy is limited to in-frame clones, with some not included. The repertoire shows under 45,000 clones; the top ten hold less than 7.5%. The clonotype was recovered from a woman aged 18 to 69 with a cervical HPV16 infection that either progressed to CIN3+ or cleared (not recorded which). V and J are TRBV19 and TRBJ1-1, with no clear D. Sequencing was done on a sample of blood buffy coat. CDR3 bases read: TGTGCCAGTAGTTACTCCGGCACTGAA. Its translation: CASSYSGTE. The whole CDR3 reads CASSYSGTEAFF. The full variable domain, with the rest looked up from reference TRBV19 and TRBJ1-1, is DGGITQSPKYLFRKEGQNVTLSCEQNLNHDAMYWYRQDPGQGLRLIYYSQIVNDFQKGDIAEGYSVSREKKESFPLTVTSAQKNPTAFYLCASSYSGTEAFFGQGTRLTVV.